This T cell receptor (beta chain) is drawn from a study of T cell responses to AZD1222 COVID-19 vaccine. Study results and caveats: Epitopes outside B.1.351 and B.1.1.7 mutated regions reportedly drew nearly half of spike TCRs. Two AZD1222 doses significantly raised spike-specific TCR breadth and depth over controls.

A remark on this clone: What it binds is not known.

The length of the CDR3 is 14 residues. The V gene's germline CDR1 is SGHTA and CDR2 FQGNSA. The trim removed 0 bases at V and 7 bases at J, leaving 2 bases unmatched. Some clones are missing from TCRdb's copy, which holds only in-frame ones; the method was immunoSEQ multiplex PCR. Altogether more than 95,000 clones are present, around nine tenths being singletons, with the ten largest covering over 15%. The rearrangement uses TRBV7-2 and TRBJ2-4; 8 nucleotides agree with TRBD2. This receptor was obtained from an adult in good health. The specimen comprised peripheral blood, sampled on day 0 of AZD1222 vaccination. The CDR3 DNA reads TGTGCCAGCAGCTTAGCCGGGGGGGCGAACATTCAGTACTTC. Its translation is CASSLAGGANIQYF.